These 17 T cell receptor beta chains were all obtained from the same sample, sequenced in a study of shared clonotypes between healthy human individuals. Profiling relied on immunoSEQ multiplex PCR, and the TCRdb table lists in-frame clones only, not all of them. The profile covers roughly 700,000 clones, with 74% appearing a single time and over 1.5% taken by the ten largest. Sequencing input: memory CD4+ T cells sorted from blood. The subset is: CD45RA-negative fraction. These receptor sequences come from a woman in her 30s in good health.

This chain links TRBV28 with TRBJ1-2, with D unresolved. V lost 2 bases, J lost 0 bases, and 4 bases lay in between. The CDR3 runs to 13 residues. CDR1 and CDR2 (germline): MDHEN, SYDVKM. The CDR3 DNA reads TGTGCCAGCAGTTTAGGCTCTAACTATGGCTACACCTTC. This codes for CASSLGSNYGYTF.

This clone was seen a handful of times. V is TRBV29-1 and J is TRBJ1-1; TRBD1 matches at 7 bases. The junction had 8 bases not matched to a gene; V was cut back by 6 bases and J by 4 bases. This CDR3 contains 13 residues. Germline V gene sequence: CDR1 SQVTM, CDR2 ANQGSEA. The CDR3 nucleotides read TGCAGCGTCGACAGGGCTGGAAGCACTGAAGCTTTCTTT. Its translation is CSVDRAGSTEAFF.

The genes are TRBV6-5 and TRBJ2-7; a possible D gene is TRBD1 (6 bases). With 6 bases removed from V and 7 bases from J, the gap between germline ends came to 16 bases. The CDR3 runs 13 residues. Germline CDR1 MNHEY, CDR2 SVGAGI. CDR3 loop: CASSWTATGEQYF. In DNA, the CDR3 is TGTGCCAGCAGCTGGACAGCGACGGGGGAGCAGTACTTC.

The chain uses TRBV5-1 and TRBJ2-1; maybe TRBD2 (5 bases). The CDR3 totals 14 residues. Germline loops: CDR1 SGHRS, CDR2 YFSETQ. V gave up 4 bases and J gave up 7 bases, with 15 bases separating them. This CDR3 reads CASSPTQRANEQFF. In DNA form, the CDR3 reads TGCGCCAGCAGCCCGACCCAGAGGGCTAATGAGCAGTTCTTC.

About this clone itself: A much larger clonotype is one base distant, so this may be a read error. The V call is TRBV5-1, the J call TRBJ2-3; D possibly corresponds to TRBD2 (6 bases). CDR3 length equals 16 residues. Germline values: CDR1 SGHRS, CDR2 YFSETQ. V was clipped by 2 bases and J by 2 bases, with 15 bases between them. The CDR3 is CASSFSSCGNTDTQYF. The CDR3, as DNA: TGCGCCAGCAGCTTTTCGTCTTGCGGGAACACAGATACGCAGTATTTT. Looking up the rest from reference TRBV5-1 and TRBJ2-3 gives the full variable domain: KAGVTQTPRYLIKTRGQQVTLSCSPISGHRSVSWYQQTPGQGLQFLFEYFSETQRNKGNFPGRFSGRQFSNSRSEMNVSTLELGDSALYLCASSFSSCGNTDTQYFGPGTRLTVL.

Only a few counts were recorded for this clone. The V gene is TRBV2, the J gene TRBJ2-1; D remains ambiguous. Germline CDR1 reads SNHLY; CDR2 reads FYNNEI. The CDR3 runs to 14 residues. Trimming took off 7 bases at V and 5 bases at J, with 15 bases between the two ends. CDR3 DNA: TGTGCCAGCACTGGCCGCAAAAATAACAATGAGCAGTTCTTC. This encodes CASTGRKNNNEQFF.

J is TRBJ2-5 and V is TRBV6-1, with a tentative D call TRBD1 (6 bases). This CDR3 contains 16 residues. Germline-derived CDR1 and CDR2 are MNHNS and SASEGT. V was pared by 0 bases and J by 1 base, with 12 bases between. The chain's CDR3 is CASSEATGRLQETQYF. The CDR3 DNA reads TGTGCCAGCAGTGAAGCAACAGGGCGACTCCAAGAGACCCAGTACTTC.

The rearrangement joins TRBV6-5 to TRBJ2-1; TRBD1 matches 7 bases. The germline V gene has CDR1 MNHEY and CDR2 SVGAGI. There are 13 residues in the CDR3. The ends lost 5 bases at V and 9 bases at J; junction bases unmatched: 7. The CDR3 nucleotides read TGTGCCAGCAGTAACGACAGGGCCCCTGAGCAGTTCTTC. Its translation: CASSNDRAPEQFF.

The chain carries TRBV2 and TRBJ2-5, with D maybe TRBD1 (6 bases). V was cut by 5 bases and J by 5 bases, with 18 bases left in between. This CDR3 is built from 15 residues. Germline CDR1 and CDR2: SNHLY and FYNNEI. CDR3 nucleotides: TGTGCCAGCAGTTGGACCCCCACAGGGATGGAGACCCAGTACTTC. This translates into CASSWTPTGMETQYF.

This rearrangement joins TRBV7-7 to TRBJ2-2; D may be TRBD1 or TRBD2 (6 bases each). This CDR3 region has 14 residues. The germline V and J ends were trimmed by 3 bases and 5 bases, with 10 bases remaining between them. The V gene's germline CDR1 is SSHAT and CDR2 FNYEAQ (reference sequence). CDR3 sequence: CASSFGGTTGELFF. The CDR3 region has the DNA TGTGCCAGCAGCTTTGGGGGGACAACCGGGGAGCTGTTTTTT.

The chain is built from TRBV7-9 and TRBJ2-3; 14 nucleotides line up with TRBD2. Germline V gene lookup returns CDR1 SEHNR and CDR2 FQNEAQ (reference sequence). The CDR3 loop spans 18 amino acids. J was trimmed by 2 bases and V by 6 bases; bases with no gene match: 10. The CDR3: CASSSPRLAGGPTDTQYF. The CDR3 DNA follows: TGTGCCAGCAGTTCACCTCGACTAGCGGGAGGGCCCACAGATACGCAGTATTTT.

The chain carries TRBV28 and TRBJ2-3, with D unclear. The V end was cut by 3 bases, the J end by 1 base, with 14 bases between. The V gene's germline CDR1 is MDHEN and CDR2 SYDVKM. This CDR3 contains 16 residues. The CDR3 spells CASSFLKSSGTDTQYF. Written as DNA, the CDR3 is TGTGCCAGCAGTTTCCTAAAGTCTTCGGGCACAGATACGCAGTATTTT.

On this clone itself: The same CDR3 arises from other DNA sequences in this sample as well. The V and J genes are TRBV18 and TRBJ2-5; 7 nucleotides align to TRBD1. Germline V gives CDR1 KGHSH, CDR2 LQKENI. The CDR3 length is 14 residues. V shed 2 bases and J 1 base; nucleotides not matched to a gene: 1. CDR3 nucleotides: TGTGCCAGCTCACCAAACAGGGGCCAAGAGACCCAGTACTTC. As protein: CASSPNRGQETQYF.

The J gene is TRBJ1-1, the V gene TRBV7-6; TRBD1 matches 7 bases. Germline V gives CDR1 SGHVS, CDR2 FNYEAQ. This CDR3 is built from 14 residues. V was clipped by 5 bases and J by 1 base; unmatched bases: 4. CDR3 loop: CASSPRQGNTEAFF. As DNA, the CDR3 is TGTGCCAGCAGCCCCCGACAGGGGAACACTGAAGCTTTCTTT.

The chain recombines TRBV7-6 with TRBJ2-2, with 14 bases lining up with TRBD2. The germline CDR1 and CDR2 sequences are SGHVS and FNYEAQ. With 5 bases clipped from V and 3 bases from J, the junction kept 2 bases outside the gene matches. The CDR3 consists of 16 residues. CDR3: CASSQGLAGDTGELFF. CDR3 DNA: TGTGCCAGCAGCCAGGGACTAGCGGGGGACACCGGGGAGCTGTTTTTT.

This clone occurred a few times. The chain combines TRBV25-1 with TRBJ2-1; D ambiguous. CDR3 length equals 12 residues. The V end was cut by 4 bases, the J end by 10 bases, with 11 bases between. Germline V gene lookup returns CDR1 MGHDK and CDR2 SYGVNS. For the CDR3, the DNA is TGTGCCAGCAGTGTCCTCGGTCCCGAGCAGTTCTTC. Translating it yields CASSVLGPEQFF.

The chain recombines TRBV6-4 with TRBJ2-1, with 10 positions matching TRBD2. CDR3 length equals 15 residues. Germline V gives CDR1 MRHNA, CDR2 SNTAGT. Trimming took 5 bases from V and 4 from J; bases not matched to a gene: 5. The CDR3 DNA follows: TGTGCCAGCAGTTCCGGGACTAGCGAATACAATGAGCAGTTCTTC. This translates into CASSSGTSEYNEQFF.